This T cell receptor beta chain was documented in a study of memory CD4+ T cells and cytomegalovirus serostatus. Study as a whole: Donors were healthy Belgian adults, 10 or so CMV seropositive and approximately 23 seronegative. Study observations and caveats: Of roughly 180 reported CMV TCRbeta sequences, 65 to 85 were found in memory CD4+ repertoires.

Single viable CD3+CD4+CD8-CD45RO+ cells were sorted as the memory CD4+ T cells. CMV serostatus came from serum IgG against pp150, pp28, p38, p52. After thawing, CD4+ T cells were positively selected. The length of the CDR3 is 14 residues. Germline CDR1 is SGHNT and CDR2 is YYREEE (reference sequence). Trimming took off 5 bases at V and 7 bases at J, with 13 bases between the two ends. As for this clone: Its antigen is still unknown.

Data came from immunoSEQ multiplex PCR; TCRdb stores just in-frame clones and leaves some out. The sample has 35,000 to 45,000 clones; about 85% are singletons. The material sequenced was memory CD4+ T cells from blood. The rearrangement links TRBV5-4 to TRBJ1-6, with D possibly TRBD1 on 5 matching bases. The receptor was isolated from an adult in good health and CMV-seronegative. The CDR3 reads CASSPGLENSPLHF. The CDR3 DNA is TGTGCCAGCAGTCCGGGACTGGAGAATTCACCCCTCCACTTT.